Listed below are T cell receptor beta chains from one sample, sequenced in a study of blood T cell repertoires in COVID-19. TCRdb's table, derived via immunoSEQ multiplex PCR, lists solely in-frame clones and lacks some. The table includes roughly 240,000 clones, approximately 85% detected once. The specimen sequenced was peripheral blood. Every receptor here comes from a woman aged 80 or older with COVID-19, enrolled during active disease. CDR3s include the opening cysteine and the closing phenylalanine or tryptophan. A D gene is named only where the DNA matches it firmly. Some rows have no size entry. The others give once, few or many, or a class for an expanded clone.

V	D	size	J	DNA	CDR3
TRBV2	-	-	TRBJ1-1	TGTGCCAGCAGCGATAACAGGAACACTGAAGCTTTCTTT	CASSDNRNTEAFF
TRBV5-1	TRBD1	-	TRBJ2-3	TGCGCCAGCAGCCCTTTTAGGGGGCCAGATACGCAGTATTTT	CASSPFRGPDTQYF
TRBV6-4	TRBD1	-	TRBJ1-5	TGTGCCAGCACCGTGGACAGGGCCTCCAATCAGCCCCAGCATTTT	CASTVDRASNQPQHF
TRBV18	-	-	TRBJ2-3	TGTGCCAGCCGACGAGGGACGGGGGTGTCAGATACGCAGTATTTT	CASRRGTGVSDTQYF
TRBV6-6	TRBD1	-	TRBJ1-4	TGTGCCAGCAGGCCCCGACAGGGGGGTGGGGAAAAACTGTTTTTT	CASRPRQGGGEKLFF
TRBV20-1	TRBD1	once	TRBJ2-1	TGCAGTGCTAGTGTTCCGAGACAGGGGTTGGCAAATGAGCAGTTCTTC	CSASVPRQGLANEQFF
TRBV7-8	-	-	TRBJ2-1	TGTGCCAGCCGGGGGAGAGGCTCCTACAATGAGCAGTTCTTC	CASRGRGSYNEQFF
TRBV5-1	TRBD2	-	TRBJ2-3	TGCGCCAGCAGCTTGGTCGCTAGCGGGAGCACAGATACGCAGTATTTT	CASSLVASGSTDTQYF
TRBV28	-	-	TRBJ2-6	TGTGCCAGCAGAGCAGACAGCCTAGGGGCCAACGTCCTGACTTTC	CASRADSLGANVLTF
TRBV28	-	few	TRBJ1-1	TGTGCCAGCAGTCTATCGGGACACACCACTGAAGCTTTCTTT	CASSLSGHTTEAFF